The clone carrying this T cell receptor (beta chain) was observed a few times. Antigen: not known. The data stem from a study of CD8+ T cells in alopecia areata. Across the study: Twice daily, treated patients received 5 to 10 mg of oral tofacitinib. Treated patients' severity was scored by percentage of affected scalp area. General study points: Throughout tofacitinib, many expanded lesional clones continued to persist in scalp and blood. Relative to mice, TCR sharing across patients was less clear, a difference possibly HLA-related.

Germline CDR1 and CDR2: SNHLY and FYNNEI. The CDR3 covers 15 residues. The V and J ends lost 6 bases and 7 bases, in that order; junction bases with no gene match: 6. Described treatment: oral pan-JAK inhibitor, 5-10 mg twice daily. Reverse transcription of extracted RNA yielded cDNA, which provided the sequencing template. TCRdb keeps only in-frame clones here, not all; method: immunoSEQ multiplex PCR. The profile covers 95,000 to 100,000 clones, with roughly three fifths appearing a single time and 16% taken by the ten largest. This sequence originates from a human donor with alopecia areata. The chain combines TRBV2 with TRBJ2-3; 14 positions match TRBD2. Material: CD8+ T cells sorted from blood, obtained at approximately week 60, from a patient treated with tofacitinib. This chain's CDR3 is CASSVTSGGENTQYF. The CDR3 DNA reads TGTGCCAGCAGCGTGACTAGCGGGGGGGAAAATACGCAGTATTTT.